This T cell receptor (beta chain) was recorded in a study of molecular identifiers for immune sequencing clone quantification. Previously described methods and listed TCR primers produced bulk TCR libraries. TCRdb independently ran MiXCR on the PCR reads; one entry per CDR3 protein. The sample lists about half a million distinct CDR3 sequences; about 21% were seen once. The CDR3 is 18 amino acids. The V segment lost 3 bases and the J segment 3 bases; nucleotides outside the gene matches: 10. Germline CDR1 is ENHRY and CDR2 is SYGVKD. This clonotype was counted between two and nine times. The J gene is TRBJ2-5, the V gene TRBV10-3; 13 nucleotides agree with TRBD2. Sequences were obtained from naive CD8+ T cells from blood, with Jurkat cell RNA spiked in. Subset meaning: FACS-sorted CD8+CD4-CCR7+CD45RA+ naive T cells. The source is a human donor in good health. Some libraries in this study had Jurkat cell RNA spiked in. The CDR3 DNA follows: TGTGCCATCAGTGAACCGGGACTAGCGGGATACGCAGAAGAGACCCAGTACTTC. This encodes CAISEPGLAGYAEETQYF.